The 18 T cell receptor beta chains below were found in one sample sequenced in a study of blood T cell repertoires in COVID-19. The assay was immunoSEQ multiplex PCR, and TCRdb's table has in-frame clones only and misses some. This sample carries 300,000 to 400,000 clones, around 89% of them seen once, and the ten largest clones take about 1%. The sequencing input was PBMCs or T cells enriched from blood (not recorded which). These receptors came from a man aged 18 to 35 who had recovered from COVID-19.

V is TRBV11-2 and J is TRBJ2-1; no definite D call. Germline V CDR1 and CDR2: SGHAT, FQNNGV. The CDR3 covers 12 residues. The V end was cut by 5 bases, the J end by 7 bases, with 9 bases between. In DNA form, the CDR3 reads TGTGCCAGCAGCCCGGTAAGAAATGAGCAGTTCTTC. Its translation is CASSPVRNEQFF. The variable domain in full, completed from reference TRBV11-2 and TRBJ2-1, reads EAGVAQSPRYKIIEKRQSVAFWCNPISGHATLYWYQQILGQGPKLLIQFQNNGVVDDSQLPKDRFSAERLKGVDSTLKIQPAKLEDSAVYLCASSPVRNEQFFGPGTRLTVL.

CDR3 nucleotides: TGTGCCAGCAGCCAACCGGGACTCCAAGAGACCCAGTACTTC. Its translation is CASSQPGLQETQYF. The chain joins TRBV4-2 to TRBJ2-5, with a possible D match to TRBD2 (6 bases). From germline, CDR1 is LGHNA and CDR2 YNFKEQ. This CDR3 spans 14 amino acids. The germline V and J ends were trimmed by 2 bases and 1 base, with 8 bases remaining between them.

The V gene is TRBV5-4, the J gene TRBJ2-7, with D perhaps TRBD1 (6 bases). Germline V gene lookup returns CDR1 SGHNT and CDR2 YYREEE (reference sequence). The V end lost 0 bases, the J end lost 4 bases, and 20 bases lay between the germline ends. This CDR3 is 17 amino acids long. The CDR3 region is CASSLGLRDTGRYEQYF. CDR3 nucleotides: TGTGCCAGCAGCTTGGGGTTAAGGGACACCGGCCGATACGAGCAGTACTTC.

This clone was seen just once. This chain links TRBV27 with TRBJ1-1; a weak D match, TRBD1 (6 bases). V was trimmed by 3 bases and J by 3 bases, leaving 20 bases between them. Germline V gene lookup returns CDR1 MNHEY and CDR2 SMNVEV (reference sequence). The CDR3 has 17 residues. This CDR3 reads CASSFNSRGAGDTEAFF. The DNA for the CDR3 is TGTGCCAGCAGTTTCAATAGCCGGGGGGCTGGGGACACTGAAGCTTTCTTT.

The chain joins TRBV6-5 to TRBJ2-7, with 8 bases that match TRBD1. J gave up 2 bases and V 6 bases, and 6 bases lay outside the gene matches. This CDR3 region has 14 residues. Germline lookup yields CDR1 MNHEY and CDR2 SVGAGI. The CDR3 reads CASRGTGATYEQYF. The CDR3 DNA reads TGTGCCAGCAGAGGGACAGGCGCTACCTACGAGCAGTACTTC.

The chain joins TRBV7-8 to TRBJ2-2; 7 positions match TRBD1. CDR3 length: 16 residues. Germline trimming cut 5 bases from V and 1 base from J; bases unmatched to any gene: 7. CDR1 is SGHVS, CDR2 FQNEAQ, per germline. CDR3 DNA: TGTGCCAGCAGCGACAGGGTAAAGAAGAACACCGGGGAGCTGTTTTTT. This codes for CASSDRVKKNTGELFF.

The chain joins TRBV5-1 to TRBJ1-2; TRBD1 is a possible D gene (6 bases). Germline V lookup: CDR1 SGHRS, CDR2 YFSETQ. Trimming left V 4 bases short and J 4 bases short, with 11 bases between. The length of the CDR3 is 13 residues. The CDR3 bases are TGCGCCAGCAGCCCGGACAGAGGCTATGGCTACACCTTC. Translating gives CASSPDRGYGYTF.

The chain combines TRBV19 with TRBJ1-1, with 8 bases fitting TRBD1. The CDR3 contains 14 residues. Germline CDR1 is LNHDA and CDR2 is SQIVND (reference sequence). V lost 5 bases, J lost 1 base, and 3 bases stayed unmatched. Here the CDR3 DNA reads TGTGCCAGTAGTCCCGGGACAGGGAACACTGAAGCTTTCTTT. The encoded protein is CASSPGTGNTEAFF. Full variable domain (outside the CDR3, taken from reference TRBV19 and TRBJ1-1): DGGITQSPKYLFRKEGQNVTLSCEQNLNHDAMYWYRQDPGQGLRLIYYSQIVNDFQKGDIAEGYSVSREKKESFPLTVTSAQKNPTAFYLCASSPGTGNTEAFFGQGTRLTVV.

This sequence joins TRBV5-1 and TRBJ1-2; possible D gene TRBD1, 6 bases. CDR3 length equals 13 residues. CDR1 is SGHRS, CDR2 YFSETQ, per germline. V was cut by 4 bases and J by 2 bases, with 9 bases left in between. The chain's CDR3 is CASSKDSNYGYTF. Here the CDR3 DNA reads TGCGCCAGCAGCAAGGACAGCAACTATGGCTACACCTTC.

This clone appeared once. The gene calls are TRBV5-1 and TRBJ1-4; D is unresolved. CDR1 SGHRS and CDR2 YFSETQ come from the germline V gene. The CDR3 is 14 amino acids. V was clipped by 2 bases and J by 6 bases, with 11 bases between them. Here the CDR3 DNA reads TGCGCCAGCAGCTTCGGGAAGGGTGATGAAAAACTGTTTTTT. Translation gives CASSFGKGDEKLFF.

This clone was seen a few times. This chain links TRBV19 with TRBJ1-1; 8 nucleotides align to TRBD1. Trimming cost V 2 bases and J 4 bases; bases outside gene matches: 18. Germline V CDR1 and CDR2: LNHDA, SQIVND (reference sequence). This CDR3 spans 19 amino acids. CDR3 in DNA: TGTGCCAGTAGTATACGAACCGGGACAGGTCGCCGACTGGGCACTGAAGCTTTCTTT. Its protein product is CASSIRTGTGRRLGTEAFF. The whole variable domain, filled in from reference TRBV19 and TRBJ1-1, reads DGGITQSPKYLFRKEGQNVTLSCEQNLNHDAMYWYRQDPGQGLRLIYYSQIVNDFQKGDIAEGYSVSREKKESFPLTVTSAQKNPTAFYLCASSIRTGTGRRLGTEAFFGQGTRLTVV.

The chain combines TRBV7-6 with TRBJ2-7; the D gene is possibly TRBD1 (5 bases). The CDR3 is 15 amino acids. The V and J ends lost 1 base and 2 bases respectively, with 12 bases between them. CDR1 and CDR2 (germline): SGHVS, FNYEAQ. Here the CDR3 reads CASSLGGDSPYEQYF. In DNA form, the CDR3 reads TGTGCCAGCAGCTTAGGGGGCGATAGCCCCTACGAGCAGTACTTC.

The chain is built from TRBV7-6 and TRBJ2-3; 8 bases agree with TRBD2. The CDR3 spans 15 residues. Germline loops: CDR1 SGHVS, CDR2 FNYEAQ. V dropped 2 bases and J dropped 4; count of bases not matched to a gene: 5. Here the CDR3 reads CASSLTGGPADTQYF. Here the CDR3 DNA reads TGTGCCAGCAGCTTAACGGGAGGGCCGGCAGATACGCAGTATTTT. The full variable domain, with the rest looked up from reference TRBV7-6 and TRBJ2-3, is GAGVSQSPRYKVTKRGQDVALRCDPISGHVSLYWYRQALGQGPEFLTYFNYEAQQDKSGLPNDRFSAERPEGSISTLTIQRTEQRDSAMYRCASSLTGGPADTQYFGPGTRLTVL.

This clone was seen a single time. The chain employs TRBV27 and TRBJ2-7; 9 bases line up with TRBD1. The J segment lost 7 bases and the V segment lost 6 bases, leaving 10 bases of the junction unmatched. Germline lookup yields CDR1 MNHEY and CDR2 SMNVEV (reference sequence). CDR3 length: 14 amino acids. This CDR3 reads CASRQGTGRGEQYF. The CDR3 DNA is TGTGCCAGCAGACAGGGGACAGGGCGCGGGGAGCAGTACTTC.

The rearrangement uses TRBV11-3 and TRBJ2-3, with a possible D match to TRBD1 (8 bases). Germline CDR1 and CDR2: SGHNT and YENEEA. The CDR3 totals 15 residues. V lost 1 base, J lost 9 bases, and 17 bases lay in between. CDR3 coding DNA: TGTGCCAGCAGCTTAGGCCGTGGACAGGGAGGGACGCAGTATTTT. This gives the protein CASSLGRGQGGTQYF.

This clone was counted a single time. The genes are TRBV5-1 and TRBJ1-2, with 9 bases identical to TRBD1. The length of the CDR3 is 12 residues. The V gene's germline CDR1 is SGHRS and CDR2 YFSETQ. After removal of 8 bases from V and 6 bases from J, the junction contained 5 bases not matched to a gene. CDR3 bases: TGCGCCAGTTCCCGGGACAGGGATGGCTACACCTTC. Amino acid sequence: CASSRDRDGYTF.

The chain links TRBV4-1 to TRBJ2-7, with a tentative D call TRBD2 (5 bases). With 1 base removed from V and 3 bases from J, the gap between germline ends came to 16 bases. Germline V gene sequence: CDR1 MGHRA, CDR2 YSYEKL. The CDR3 has 16 amino acids. The CDR3 nucleotides are TGCGCCAGCAGCCAAGGCCCGAGCGTCGGGATCTACGAGCAGTACTTC. It is translated as CASSQGPSVGIYEQYF.

This chain links TRBV13 with TRBJ1-6; TRBD1 is a possible D gene (6 bases). Trimming removed 1 base from V and 4 bases from J, with 14 bases in between. Germline lookup yields CDR1 PRHDT and CDR2 FYEKMQ (reference sequence). This CDR3 is 17 amino acids long. This chain's CDR3 is CASSLEGGGPYNSPLHF. The DNA of the CDR3 is TGTGCCAGCAGCTTAGAAGGGGGGGGACCTTATAATTCACCCCTCCACTTT.